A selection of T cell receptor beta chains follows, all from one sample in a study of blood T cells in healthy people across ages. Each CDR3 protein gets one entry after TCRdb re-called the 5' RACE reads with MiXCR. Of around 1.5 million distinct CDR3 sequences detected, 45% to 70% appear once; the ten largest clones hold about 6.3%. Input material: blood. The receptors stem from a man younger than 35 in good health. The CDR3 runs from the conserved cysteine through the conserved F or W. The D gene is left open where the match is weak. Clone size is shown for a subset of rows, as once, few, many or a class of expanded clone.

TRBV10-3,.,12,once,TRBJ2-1,TGTGCCATCAGTGAGGGGGTCAATGAGCAGTTCTTC,CAISEGVNEQFF
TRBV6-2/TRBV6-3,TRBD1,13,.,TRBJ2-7,TGTGCCAGCGGCCCTGACAGGGCCAACGAGCAGTACTTC,CASGPDRANEQYF
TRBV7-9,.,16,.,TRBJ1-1,TGTGCCAGCAGCCCCGGAGGGGGGGGACTGAACACTGAAGCTTTCTTT,CASSPGGGGLNTEAFF
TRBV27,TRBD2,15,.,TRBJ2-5,TGTGCCAGCAGCTACGGGACTAGCGCCCAAGAGACCCAGTACTTC,CASSYGTSAQETQYF
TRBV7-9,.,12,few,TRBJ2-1,TGTGCCAGCAGCATTATTGGAGATGAGCAGTTCTTC,CASSIIGDEQFF
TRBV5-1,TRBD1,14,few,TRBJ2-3,TGCGCCAGCAGACAAGGGACAGGGCAAGATACGCAGTATTTT,CASRQGTGQDTQYF
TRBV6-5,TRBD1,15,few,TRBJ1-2,TGTGCCAGCAGTCCAGGGACAGGGTATTTTTATGGCTACACCTTC,CASSPGTGYFYGYTF
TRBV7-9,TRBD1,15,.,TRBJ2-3,TGTGCCAGCAGCCAAGGACAGGGTGGGGCAGATACGCAGTATTTT,CASSQGQGGADTQYF
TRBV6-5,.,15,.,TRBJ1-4,TGTGCCAGCAGTCGATTGGCAGGGTCGAATGAAAAACTGTTTTTT,CASSRLAGSNEKLFF
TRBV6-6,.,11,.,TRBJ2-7,TGTCGGTGCGGGTTAAAAAGGGAGCAGTACTTC,CRCGLKREQYF
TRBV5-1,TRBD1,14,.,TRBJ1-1,TGCGCCAGCAGCTTGGAACAGGGGCCGGCTGAAGCTTTCTTT,CASSLEQGPAEAFF
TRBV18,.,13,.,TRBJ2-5,TGTGCCAGCTCACCAAGTCTGGAAGGGGGTCAGTACTTC,CASSPSLEGGQYF
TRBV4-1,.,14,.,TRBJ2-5,TGCGCCAGCAGCCAGCCGCGGGGCCGGGAGACCCAGTACTTC,CASSQPRGRETQYF
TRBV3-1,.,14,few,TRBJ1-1,TGTGCCAGCAGCCAAGATGTGGGGAACACTGAAGCTTTCTTT,CASSQDVGNTEAFF
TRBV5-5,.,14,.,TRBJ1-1,TGTGCCAGCAGCTTCGCCGGGGCTAACTTTGAAGCTTTCTTT,CASSFAGANFEAFF
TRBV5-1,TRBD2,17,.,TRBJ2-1,TGCGCCAGCAGCTTGGCGGGAGGATACAGCTCCTACAATGAGCAGTTCTTC,CASSLAGGYSSYNEQFF
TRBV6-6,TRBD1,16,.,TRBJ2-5,TGTACCAGCAGTGACAGGGGGCGGACGCTCCAAGAGACCCAGTACTTC,CTSSDRGRTLQETQYF
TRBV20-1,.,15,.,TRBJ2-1,TGCAGTGCTTCCAAAGACACGTATTCCTACAATGAGCAGTTCTTC,CSASKDTYSYNEQFF
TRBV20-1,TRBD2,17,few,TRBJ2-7,TGCAGTGCTAGGGGTATGGTAGCGGGAGAGATTGACTACGAGCAGTACTTC,CSARGMVAGEIDYEQYF
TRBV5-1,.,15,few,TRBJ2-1,TGCGCCAGCAGCTTGTTTACGGGTTTTGGCAATGAGCAGTTCTTC,CASSLFTGFGNEQFF
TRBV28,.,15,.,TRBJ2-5,TGTGCCAGCAGGAGGGCGGGGCAGCTCCAAGAGACCCAGTACTTC,CASRRAGQLQETQYF
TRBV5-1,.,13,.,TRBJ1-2,TGCGCCAGCAGCTTACCGGGACATGATGGCTACACCTTC,CASSLPGHDGYTF